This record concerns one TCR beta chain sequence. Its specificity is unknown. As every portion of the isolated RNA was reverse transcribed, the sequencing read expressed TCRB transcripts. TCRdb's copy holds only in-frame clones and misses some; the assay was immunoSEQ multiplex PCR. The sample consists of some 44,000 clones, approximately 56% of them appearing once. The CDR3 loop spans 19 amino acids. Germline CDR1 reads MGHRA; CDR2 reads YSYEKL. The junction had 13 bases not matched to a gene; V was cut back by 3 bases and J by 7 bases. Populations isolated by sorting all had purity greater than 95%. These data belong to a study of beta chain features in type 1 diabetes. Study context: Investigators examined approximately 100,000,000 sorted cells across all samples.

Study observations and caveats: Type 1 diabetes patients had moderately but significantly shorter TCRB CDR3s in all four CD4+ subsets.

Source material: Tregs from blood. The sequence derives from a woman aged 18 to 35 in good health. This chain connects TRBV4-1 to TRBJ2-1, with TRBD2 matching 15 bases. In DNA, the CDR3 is TGCGCCAGCAGCCACCCCGGGACTAGCGGGAGGAGGTATAGGAATGAGCAGTTCTTC. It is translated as CASSHPGTSGRRYRNEQFF.